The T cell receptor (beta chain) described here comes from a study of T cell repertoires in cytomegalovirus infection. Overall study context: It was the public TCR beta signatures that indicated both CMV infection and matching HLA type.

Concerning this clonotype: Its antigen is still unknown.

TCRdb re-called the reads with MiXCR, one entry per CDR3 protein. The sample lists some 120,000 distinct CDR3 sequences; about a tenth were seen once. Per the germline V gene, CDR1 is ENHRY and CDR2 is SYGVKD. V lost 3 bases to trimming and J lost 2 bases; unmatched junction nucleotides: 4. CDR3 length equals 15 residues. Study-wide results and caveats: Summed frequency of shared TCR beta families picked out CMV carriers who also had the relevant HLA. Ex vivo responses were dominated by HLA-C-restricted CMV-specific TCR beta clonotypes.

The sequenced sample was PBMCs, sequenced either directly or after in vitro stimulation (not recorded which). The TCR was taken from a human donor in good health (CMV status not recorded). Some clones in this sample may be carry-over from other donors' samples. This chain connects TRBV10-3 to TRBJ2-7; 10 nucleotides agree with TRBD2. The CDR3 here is CAISDVLAGAYEQYV. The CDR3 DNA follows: TGTGCCATCAGTGATGTCCTAGCGGGAGCCTACGAGCAGTACGTC.